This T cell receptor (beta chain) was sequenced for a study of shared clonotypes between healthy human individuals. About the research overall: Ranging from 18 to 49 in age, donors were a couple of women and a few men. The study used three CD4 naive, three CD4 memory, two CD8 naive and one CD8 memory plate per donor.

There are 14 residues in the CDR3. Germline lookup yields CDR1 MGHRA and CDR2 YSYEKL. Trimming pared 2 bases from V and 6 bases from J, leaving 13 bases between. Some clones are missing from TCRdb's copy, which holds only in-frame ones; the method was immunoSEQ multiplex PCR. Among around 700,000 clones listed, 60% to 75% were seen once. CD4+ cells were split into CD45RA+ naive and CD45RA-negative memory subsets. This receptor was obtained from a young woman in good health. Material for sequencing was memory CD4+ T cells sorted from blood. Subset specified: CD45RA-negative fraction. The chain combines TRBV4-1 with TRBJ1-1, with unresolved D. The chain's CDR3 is CASSQILMQAEAFF. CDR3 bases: TGCGCCAGCAGCCAAATCCTAATGCAGGCTGAAGCTTTCTTT.